The 5 T cell receptor beta chains below come from one sample, sequenced in a study of CD8 T cells in ankylosing spondylitis. Points from the study as a whole: Apparently characteristic of ankylosing spondylitis blood was a TCR beta motif (roughly 8 highly homologous variants).

MiXCR, run by TCRdb on the 5' RACE reads, gives a single entry per CDR3 protein. Among 130,000 or so distinct CDR3 sequences listed, more than 15% were seen once. Their antigens are not known. Sequencing used blood, either unsorted or a sorted T cell fraction (not recorded which). Receptor source: a male donor with ankylosing spondylitis.

This clonotype appeared a few times. This chain uses TRBV12-3 or TRBV12-4 with TRBJ2-1; a weak D match, TRBD2 (5 bases). With 5 bases removed from V and 5 bases from J, the gap between germline ends came to 13 bases. The CDR3 totals 14 residues. CDR3 loop: CASSHFASNNEQFF. Written as DNA, the CDR3 is TGTGCCAGCAGTCATTTTGCTAGCAACAATGAGCAGTTCTTC.

This clonotype was counted only a few times. The chain employs TRBV19 and TRBJ1-5; D may be TRBD1 (6 bases). Germline V gives CDR1 LNHDA, CDR2 SQIVND (reference sequence). This CDR3 spans 13 amino acids. Trimming left V 7 bases short and J 6 bases short, with 13 bases between. As DNA, the CDR3 is TGTGCCAGTACCCCGGGGGGCCCTCAGCCCCAGCATTTT. It specifies CASTPGGPQPQHF.

A few counts support this clonotype. This chain connects TRBV4-1 to TRBJ2-7; no reliable D call. The CDR3 is made up of 13 amino acids. Trimming pared 1 base from V and 3 bases from J, leaving 7 bases between. Germline V gene data show CDR1 as MGHRA and CDR2 as YSYEKL. CDR3 in DNA: TGCGCCAGCAGCCAAGTTAACAGCTACGAGCAGTACTTC. Translated: CASSQVNSYEQYF.

This clonotype was seen a handful of times. CDR3 region: CSASEGLTEQFF. CDR3 nucleotides: TGCAGCGCCTCCGAAGGGCTTACTGAGCAGTTCTTC. The chain is built from TRBV29-1 and TRBJ2-1, with unresolved D. The CDR3 extends over 12 amino acids. Germline CDR1 is SQVTM and CDR2 is ANQGSEA. V was pared by 7 bases and J by 9 bases, with 16 bases between.

The chain has TRBV20-1 and TRBJ2-7; D is undetermined. With 6 bases removed from V and 4 bases from J, the gap between germline ends came to 19 bases. The CDR3 loop spans 14 amino acids. From germline, CDR1 is DFQATT and CDR2 SNEGSKA (reference sequence). This CDR3 is CSATPLTEPYEQYF. The CDR3 DNA reads TGCAGTGCCACCCCGCTGACCGAACCGTACGAGCAGTACTTC.